This entry describes one T cell receptor beta chain. The antigen remains unidentified. Indicated treatment: about 20 received Ad26.COV2.S at low or high dose, single or two shots; about 5 received placebo; per-sample allocation not given. All samples were drawn on day 63, counting from the first vaccine or placebo injection. A Boston adult aged 18-55 years was the donor. Germline values: CDR1 SGHRS, CDR2 YFSETQ. The CDR3 runs 14 residues. Trimming pared 4 bases from V and 5 bases from J, leaving 12 bases between. The data originate from a study of Ad26.COV2.S vaccination and SARS-CoV-2 variants. General study results and limits: An underestimation of total T cell responses may have resulted from the TCR breadth and depth analyses.

Clones were sequenced by immunoSEQ multiplex PCR, and TCRdb holds only the in-frame ones, with some missing. The data contain roughly 680,000 clones, 89% of them seen just once; the ten biggest clones take up approximately 1.5%. This clonotype was sampled from a person aged 18 to 65 who received the Ad26.COV2.S COVID-19 vaccine or a placebo. This specimen consisted of peripheral blood, obtained in a trial of Ad26.COV2.S vaccine versus placebo. The chain joins TRBV5-1 to TRBJ1-4; D uncertain. This CDR3 reads CASSDGQQNEKLFF. CDR3 DNA: TGCGCCAGCAGCGACGGTCAGCAGAATGAAAAACTGTTTTTT.